Following are 25 T cell receptor beta chains from one sample sequenced in a study of identical twins. TCRdb itself ran the 5' RACE reads through MiXCR, one entry per CDR3 protein. The sample holds 750,000 to 950,000 distinct CDR3 sequences; about 12% are singletons and the top ten take 1.5% to 2%. These data were likewise used in another study, on yellow fever vaccine responses in identical twins.

Sequenced material: PBMCs. These receptors came from a young woman in good health.

This clonotype was seen at least ten times. J is TRBJ1-1 and V is TRBV5-1; D not resolved. This CDR3 is built from 14 residues. Germline CDR1 reads SGHRS; CDR2 reads YFSETQ. The V gene lost 3 bases and the J gene lost 1 base, with 10 bases spanning the gap. CDR3 sequence (DNA): TGCGCCAGCAGCTCTCAGACTGGGAACACTGAAGCTTTCTTT. This encodes CASSSQTGNTEAFF.

This clonotype has a handful of counts. The CDR3 sequence: CASSLSGVGGAYGYTF. The DNA of the CDR3 is TGCGCCAGCAGCTTGTCTGGCGTGGGGGGCGCGTATGGCTACACCTTC. The chain joins TRBV5-1 to TRBJ1-2; perhaps TRBD1 as D (6 bases). The CDR3 sequence is 16 residues long. V was shortened by 1 base and J by 5 bases, with 18 bases between the two germline ends. The V gene's germline CDR1 is SGHRS and CDR2 YFSETQ.

This clonotype turned up a few times. J is TRBJ2-1 and V is TRBV7-6, with D hard to call. V lost 3 bases and J 4 bases, leaving 19 bases between the germline ends. This CDR3 comprises 17 residues. Per the germline V gene, CDR1 is SGHVS and CDR2 is FNYEAQ. CDR3 in amino acids: CASSFRPPRWGYNEQFF. DNA for the CDR3: TGTGCCAGCAGCTTCCGACCCCCGCGTTGGGGTTACAATGAGCAGTTCTTC. Using reference TRBV7-6 and TRBJ2-1 for the parts outside the CDR3, the full variable domain is GAGVSQSPRYKVTKRGQDVALRCDPISGHVSLYWYRQALGQGPEFLTYFNYEAQQDKSGLPNDRFSAERPEGSISTLTIQRTEQRDSAMYRCASSFRPPRWGYNEQFFGPGTRLTVL.

CDR3 in amino acids: CASSPDQGYEQYF. CDR3 coding DNA: TGCGCCAGCAGCCCCGACCAGGGCTACGAGCAGTACTTC. This sequence joins TRBV5-1 and TRBJ2-7; the D gene is possibly TRBD1 (5 bases). The CDR3 loop spans 13 amino acids. Germline V CDR1 and CDR2: SGHRS, YFSETQ. The germline V and J ends were trimmed by 4 bases and 3 bases, with 11 bases remaining between them.

A word on this clonotype: A much larger clone lies one base from this, so it may be a read error. CDR3 DNA sequence: TGTGCCTGCAGTTTCCGCCGGGGCCAAACAGATACGCAGTATTTT. Translated, it gives CACSFRRGQTDTQYF. The chain employs TRBV12-3 or TRBV12-4 and TRBJ2-3; D is perhaps TRBD1 or TRBD2 (5 bases each). The CDR3 has 15 residues.

This clonotype was found many times. V gene TRBV20-1 combines with J gene TRBJ2-5, with 9 nucleotides matching TRBD2. J was trimmed by 5 bases and V by 0 bases; bases with no gene match: 13. This CDR3 region has 17 residues. CDR1 is DFQATT and CDR2 is SNEGSKA in the germline V gene (reference sequence). This chain's CDR3 is CSARDLRASGKGETQYF. As DNA, the CDR3 is TGCAGTGCTAGAGACCTTCGGGCTAGCGGGAAGGGGGAGACCCAGTACTTC.

The CDR3 DNA reads as TGTGCCAGCAGCCCATACGAGGGCTCCTACAATGAGCAGTTCTTC. This sequence encodes CASSPYEGSYNEQFF. The chain is built from TRBV7-2 and TRBJ2-1; tentative D call: TRBD2 (5 bases). Germline lookup yields CDR1 SGHTA and CDR2 FQGNSA. This CDR3 contains 15 residues. V lost 5 bases and J lost 0, with 11 bases in between.

This clonotype occurred many times. The gene calls are TRBV4-1 and TRBJ1-2; unclear D gene. Germline CDR1 reads MGHRA; CDR2 reads YSYEKL. The CDR3 is made up of 12 amino acids. V was shortened by 1 base and J by 6 bases, with 6 bases between the two germline ends. The CDR3: CASSQGSDGYTF. In nucleotides, the CDR3 is TGCGCCAGCAGCCAAGGAAGTGATGGCTACACCTTC.

The CDR3 protein is CASSPRRLEQFF. Here the CDR3 DNA reads TGTGCCAGCAGCCCCCGAAGGCTTGAGCAGTTCTTC. The rearrangement links TRBV5-6 to TRBJ2-1; D call uncertain. The germline V gene encodes CDR1 SGHDT and CDR2 YYEEEE. The CDR3 consists of 12 residues. The V end was cut by 4 bases, the J end by 9 bases, with 11 bases between.

This clonotype was seen a handful of times. The chain is built from TRBV7-6 and TRBJ2-7; 9 bases fit TRBD1. V trimming: 5 bases; J trimming: 3 bases; junction bases outside the gene matches: 5. This CDR3 has 14 residues. Germline CDR1 SGHVS, CDR2 FNYEAQ. CDR3: CASSKDRGRYEQYV. The DNA for the CDR3 is TGTGCCAGCAGCAAGGACAGGGGCCGCTACGAGCAGTACGTC.

This clonotype was counted only a few times. V is TRBV5-6 and J is TRBJ1-5; D remains unclear. The V and J ends lost 3 bases and 3 bases respectively, with 13 bases between them. The CDR3 consists of 15 residues. Germline assignment: CDR1 SGHDT and CDR2 YYEEEE. CDR3 bases: TGTGCCAGCAGCTCAAGGGCCCGCTTCAATCAGCCCCAGCATTTT. Protein: CASSSRARFNQPQHF. Drawing the rest from reference TRBV5-6 and TRBJ1-5, the complete variable domain is DAGVTQSPTHLIKTRGQQVTLRCSPKSGHDTVSWYQQALGQGPQFIFQYYEEEERQRGNFPDRFSGHQFPNYSSELNVNALLLGDSALYLCASSSRARFNQPQHFGDGTRLSIL.

The table lists this clonotype with a few counts. This sequence joins TRBV5-1 and TRBJ2-1, with D possibly being TRBD2 (5 bases). CDR1 SGHRS and CDR2 YFSETQ come from the germline V gene. Trimming removed 6 bases at V and 0 bases at J, with 13 bases between. The CDR3 contains 15 residues. CDR3 bases: TGCGCCAGCACCCTCGGACTTACCTCCTACAATGAGCAGTTCTTC. It translates to CASTLGLTSYNEQFF.

This clonotype was counted a few times. V and J are TRBV20-1 and TRBJ2-3; D is ambiguous. This CDR3 contains 11 residues. The germline V gene encodes CDR1 DFQATT and CDR2 SNEGSKA (reference sequence). Trimming took off 0 bases at V and 7 bases at J, with 5 bases between the two ends. The CDR3 region is CSARDRNTQYF. CDR3 nucleotide sequence: TGCAGTGCTAGAGATCGAAATACGCAGTATTTT.

This clonotype has more than one count but fewer than ten. The chain carries TRBV10-3 and TRBJ2-7, with a weak D call TRBD1 (5 bases). V lost 3 bases and J lost 2, with 11 bases in between. Germline CDR1 and CDR2: ENHRY and SYGVKD. This CDR3 is built from 14 residues. In DNA form, the CDR3 reads TGTGCCATCAGTGACACAGGCCGGACCTACGAGCAGTACGTC. Its translation is CAISDTGRTYEQYV.

This clonotype came up a few times. The chain is built from TRBV12-3 or TRBV12-4 and TRBJ2-1, with D tentatively TRBD2 (5 bases). The CDR3 spans 12 residues. V was trimmed by 8 bases and J by 3 bases, leaving 8 bases between them. The CDR3: CASRRNYNEQFF. The CDR3 nucleotides are TGTGCCAGCCGGAGGAACTACAATGAGCAGTTCTTC.

This clonotype has only a few counts. V usage is TRBV29-1 and J usage is TRBJ2-7; D call uncertain. CDR1 SQVTM and CDR2 ANQGSEA come from the germline V gene. V gave up 0 bases and J gave up 2 bases, with 11 bases separating them. The length of the CDR3 is 14 residues. The CDR3 reads CSVEEVGSPYEQYF. The CDR3 DNA follows: TGCAGCGTTGAAGAAGTGGGTAGCCCCTACGAGCAGTACTTC.

V usage is TRBV2 and J usage is TRBJ2-2, with TRBD1 identical over 9 bases. V lost 7 bases and J lost 6; bases outside the gene matches: 6. The length of the CDR3 is 14 residues. The V gene's germline CDR1 is SNHLY and CDR2 FYNNEI. The CDR3 DNA follows: TGTGCCAGCAAGGGACAGGGCATCTCCGGGGAGCTGTTTTTT. Protein sequence: CASKGQGISGELFF.

The chain employs TRBV9 and TRBJ1-2, with 10 bases matching TRBD1. The CDR3 spans 15 residues. The V segment lost 1 base and the J segment 11 bases; nucleotides outside the gene matches: 11. The germline CDR1 and CDR2 sequences are SGDLS and YYNGEE. CDR3 coding DNA: TGTGCCAGCAGCGTACGGTCGTTAGGGACAGGGGAATACACCTTC. This encodes CASSVRSLGTGEYTF.

V usage is TRBV29-1 and J usage is TRBJ1-1, with TRBD1 matching over 7 bases. V dropped 7 bases and J dropped 3; count of bases not matched to a gene: 5. Germline CDR1 reads SQVTM; CDR2 reads ANQGSEA. The CDR3 is 12 residues long. For the CDR3, the DNA is TGCAGCGGGAACAGGGGAGACACTGAAGCTTTCTTT. This translates into CSGNRGDTEAFF.

The chain uses TRBV10-3 and TRBJ2-5; TRBD2 is a possible D gene (5 bases). V was pared by 0 bases and J by 5 bases, with 13 bases between. CDR1 ENHRY and CDR2 SYGVKD come from the germline V gene. This CDR3 contains 15 residues. CDR3 region: CAISESRGNSETQYF. CDR3 nucleotide sequence: TGTGCCATCAGTGAGTCGAGAGGGAATTCGGAGACCCAGTACTTC.

This clonotype appeared many times. The chain links TRBV20-1 to TRBJ1-6, with D tentatively TRBD1 (6 bases). CDR1 DFQATT and CDR2 SNEGSKA come from the germline V gene (reference sequence). V was pared by 6 bases and J by 5 bases, with 14 bases between. This CDR3 has 14 amino acids. The CDR3 sequence: CSAPRGHHNSPLHF. CDR3 DNA: TGCAGTGCCCCCAGGGGACACCATAATTCACCCCTCCACTTT.

This clonotype was picked up many times. The rearrangement joins TRBV20-1 to TRBJ2-1; 11 bases map to TRBD2. The trim removed 2 bases at V and 9 bases at J, leaving 3 bases unmatched. Germline lookup yields CDR1 DFQATT and CDR2 SNEGSKA (reference sequence). CDR3 length: 13 amino acids. The CDR3 DNA follows: TGCAGTGCTAGATTACTAGCGGGAGTTGAGCAGTTCTTC. Amino acids: CSARLLAGVEQFF.

This clonotype has just one count. This chain joins TRBV7-6 and TRBJ1-5; D is ambiguous. This CDR3 comprises 13 residues. Germline-derived CDR1 and CDR2 are SGHVS and FNYEAQ. V gave up 5 bases and J gave up 3 bases, with 8 bases separating them. In DNA, the CDR3 is TGTGCCAGCAGCGCTGACATCAATCAGCCCCAGCATTTT. It encodes CASSADINQPQHF.

This rearrangement joins TRBV29-1 to TRBJ2-1; no reliable D call. Germline values: CDR1 SQVTM, CDR2 ANQGSEA. This CDR3 is 17 amino acids long. Trimming removed 1 base at V and 0 bases at J, with 16 bases between. CDR3 nucleotides: TGCAGCGTTGAAGTTGAATTTTCGGTTCTCTCCTACAATGAGCAGTTCTTC. It translates to CSVEVEFSVLSYNEQFF.

This chain joins TRBV4-2 and TRBJ2-2; D gene ambiguous. Germline V CDR1 and CDR2: LGHNA, YNFKEQ. This CDR3 contains 15 residues. Trimming pared 3 bases from V and 1 base from J, leaving 9 bases between. The CDR3 here is CASSHEMWNTGELFF. The CDR3 DNA sequence: TGTGCCAGCAGCCACGAGATGTGGAACACCGGGGAGCTGTTTTTT.